This T cell receptor (beta chain) appears in the sequencing data of a study of OX40 agonist ivuxolimab in advanced cancers. Broader study findings: Researchers report that CD8+ T cells had, on average, more expanded clones than CD4+. Determination of antigen specificity was not performed for the expanded peripheral T cells. Clonal expansion among partial responders at 0.1-3.0 mg/kg ranked near the lowest.

As for this clone: The antigen is not known.

Profiling relied on immunoSEQ multiplex PCR, and the TCRdb table lists in-frame clones only, not all of them. The data hold over 70,000 clones, with 70% to 90% observed a single time. The V end lost 3 bases, the J end lost 8 bases, and 17 bases lay between the germline ends. This CDR3 region has 16 residues. Germline V gives CDR1 KGHSH, CDR2 LQKENI. The TCR was taken from an adult with an advanced solid tumor such as melanoma, head and neck, liver or kidney cancer. Source: CD4+ or CD8+ T cells sorted from blood, taken in a trial of the OX40 agonist ivuxolimab. The chain couples TRBV18 to TRBJ1-6, with no clear D. The CDR3 bases are TGTGCCAGCTCACCCCTCTCCTTGGCGGGTGATTCACCCCTCCACTTT. This codes for CASSPLSLAGDSPLHF. Full variable domain (remainder filled in from reference TRBV18 and TRBJ1-6): NAGVMQNPRHLVRRRGQEARLRCSPMKGHSHVYWYRQLPEEGLKFMVYLQKENIIDESGMPKERFSAEFPKEGPSILRIQQVVRGDSAAYFCASSPLSLAGDSPLHFGNGTRLTVT.